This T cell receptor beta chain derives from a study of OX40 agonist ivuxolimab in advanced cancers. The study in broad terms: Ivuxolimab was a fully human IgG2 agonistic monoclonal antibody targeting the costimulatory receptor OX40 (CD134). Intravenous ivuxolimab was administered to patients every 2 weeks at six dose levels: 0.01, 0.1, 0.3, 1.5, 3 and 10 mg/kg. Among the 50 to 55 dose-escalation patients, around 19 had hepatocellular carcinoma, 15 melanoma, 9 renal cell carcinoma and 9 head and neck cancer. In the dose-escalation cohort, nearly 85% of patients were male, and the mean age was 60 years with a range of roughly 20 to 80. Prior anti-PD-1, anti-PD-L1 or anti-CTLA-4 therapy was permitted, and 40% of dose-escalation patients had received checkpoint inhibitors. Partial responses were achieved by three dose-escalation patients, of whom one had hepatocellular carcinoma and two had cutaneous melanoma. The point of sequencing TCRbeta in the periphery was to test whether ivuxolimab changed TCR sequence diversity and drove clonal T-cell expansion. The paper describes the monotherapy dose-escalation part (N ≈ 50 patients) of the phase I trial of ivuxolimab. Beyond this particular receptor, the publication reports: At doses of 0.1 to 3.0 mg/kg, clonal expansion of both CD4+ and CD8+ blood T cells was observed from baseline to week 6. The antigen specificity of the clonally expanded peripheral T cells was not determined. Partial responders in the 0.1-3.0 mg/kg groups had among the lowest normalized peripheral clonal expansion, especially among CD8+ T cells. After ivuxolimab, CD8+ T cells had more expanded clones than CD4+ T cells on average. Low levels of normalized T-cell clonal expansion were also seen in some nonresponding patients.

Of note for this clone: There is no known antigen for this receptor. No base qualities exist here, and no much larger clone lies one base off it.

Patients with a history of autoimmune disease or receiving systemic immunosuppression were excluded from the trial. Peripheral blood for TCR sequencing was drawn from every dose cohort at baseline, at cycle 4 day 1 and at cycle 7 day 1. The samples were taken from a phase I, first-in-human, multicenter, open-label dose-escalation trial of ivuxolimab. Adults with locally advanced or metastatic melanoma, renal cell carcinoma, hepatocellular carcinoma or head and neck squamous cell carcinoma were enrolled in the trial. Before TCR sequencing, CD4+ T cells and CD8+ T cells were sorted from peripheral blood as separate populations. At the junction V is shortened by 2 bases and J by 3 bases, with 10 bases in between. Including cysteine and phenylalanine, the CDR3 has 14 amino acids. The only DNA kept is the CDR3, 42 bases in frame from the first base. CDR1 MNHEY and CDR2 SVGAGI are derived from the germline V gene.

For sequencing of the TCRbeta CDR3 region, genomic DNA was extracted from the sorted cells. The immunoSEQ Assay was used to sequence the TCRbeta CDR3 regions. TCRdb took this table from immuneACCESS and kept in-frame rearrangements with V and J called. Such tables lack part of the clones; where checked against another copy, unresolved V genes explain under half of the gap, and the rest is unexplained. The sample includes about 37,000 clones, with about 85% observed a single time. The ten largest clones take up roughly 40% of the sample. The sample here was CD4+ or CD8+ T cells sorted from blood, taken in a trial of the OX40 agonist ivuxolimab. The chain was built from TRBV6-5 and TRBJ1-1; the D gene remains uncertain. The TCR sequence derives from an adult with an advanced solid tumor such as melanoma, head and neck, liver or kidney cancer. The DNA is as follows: TGTGCCAGCAGTTACGTTTACTCAGACACTGAAGCTTTCTTT. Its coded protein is CASSYVYSDTEAFF.